This T cell receptor (beta chain) was recorded in a study of response to subunit inactivated influenza vaccine. TCRdb reprocessed the RT-PCR reads via MiXCR and lists one record per CDR3 protein. The table has roughly 170,000 distinct CDR3 sequences, around 8.8% seen once. Study-wide points: Only a handful of new T cells, the authors suggested, are recruited with each seasonal influenza vaccination.

About this clonotype itself: Its antigen is undetermined.

Trimming left V 2 bases short and J 9 bases short, with 8 bases between. The CDR3 has 12 residues. CDR1 and CDR2 from the germline V gene are KGHSH and LQKENI. The gene calls are TRBV18 and TRBJ2-1; no clear D gene. The origin of this receptor is a man aged 45-60 years who received an inactivated influenza vaccine. Sequenced here: non-naive T cells sorted from PBMCs, sampled on the day of vaccination. The CDR3 coding sequence is TGTGCCAGCTCACCATCCTCTTCTGAGCAGTTCTTC. Protein: CASSPSSSEQFF.